These 9 T cell receptor beta chains share one sample of origin, sequenced in a study of blood T cell repertoires in COVID-19. TCRdb's copy holds only in-frame clones and misses some; the assay was immunoSEQ multiplex PCR. The sample lists 330,000 or so clones; roughly 86% were seen once. Sequencing was performed on PBMCs or T cells enriched from blood (not recorded which). The receptor set was obtained from a man aged 40-49 years in a cohort exposed to, infected with or recovered from COVID-19 (not recorded which).

J is TRBJ2-1 and V is TRBV28; 8 bases are a match to TRBD2. Germline-derived CDR1 and CDR2 are MDHEN and SYDVKM. After removal of 10 bases from V and 4 bases from J, the junction contained 6 bases not matched to a gene. The CDR3 length is 13 residues. Here the CDR3 DNA reads TGTGCCACCAATTTAGCGGGATACAATGAGCAGTTCTTC. As protein: CATNLAGYNEQFF.

The chain employs TRBV4-1 and TRBJ2-7; tentatively, D is TRBD1 (6 bases). Germline V gene sequence: CDR1 MGHRA, CDR2 YSYEKL. Trimming stripped 4 bases from V and 3 bases from J, with 10 bases between. This CDR3 spans 13 amino acids. In nucleotides, the CDR3 is TGCGCCAGCAGCCGGGAAGGGGGCTACGAGCAGTACTTC. Translation gives CASSREGGYEQYF.

The V call is TRBV25-1, the J call TRBJ2-3; 7 bases map to TRBD2. The V and J ends lost 2 bases and 5 bases, in that order; junction bases with no gene match: 10. The CDR3 extends over 16 amino acids. Germline V lookup: CDR1 MGHDK, CDR2 SYGVNS. The CDR3 loop is CASSEGGGGTGDTQYF. The CDR3 bases are TGTGCCAGCAGTGAAGGGGGGGGTGGCACAGGAGATACGCAGTATTTT.

This clone was picked up one time. The chain carries TRBV28 and TRBJ2-7, with 14 positions matching TRBD2. The CDR3 totals 18 residues. The germline V gene encodes CDR1 MDHEN and CDR2 SYDVKM. With V trimmed by 11 bases and J by 4 bases, 19 bases remained unmatched. The CDR3 loop reads CAGSADGGTSGRRYEQYF. CDR3 in DNA: TGTGCCGGTTCCGCGGACGGTGGGACTAGCGGGAGAAGGTACGAGCAGTACTTC.

V is TRBV19 and J is TRBJ2-5; 12 bases agree with TRBD2. Germline trimming cut 5 bases from V and 4 bases from J; bases unmatched to any gene: 17. The germline V gene encodes CDR1 LNHDA and CDR2 SQIVND (reference sequence). The CDR3 length is 19 residues. The CDR3 sequence: CASSPKPRASGRARETQYF. The CDR3 nucleotides are TGTGCCAGTAGTCCAAAACCCAGAGCTAGCGGGAGGGCCAGAGAGACCCAGTACTTC.

This clone came up a few times. The rearrangement joins TRBV4-2 to TRBJ2-7, with 7 bases lining up with TRBD2. Trimming took 0 bases from V and 0 from J; bases not matched to a gene: 11. CDR1 LGHNA and CDR2 YNFKEQ come from the germline V gene. This CDR3 has 18 amino acids. The DNA for the CDR3 is TGTGCCAGCAGCCAAGACATGGCGACTAGCTCAAACTCCTACGAGCAGTACTTC. Protein: CASSQDMATSSNSYEQYF.

The chain couples TRBV7-9 to TRBJ1-2, with no clear D. This CDR3 has 13 residues. Trimming stripped 2 bases from V and 3 bases from J, with 7 bases between. Germline CDR1 and CDR2: SEHNR and FQNEAQ (reference sequence). CDR3 DNA: TGTGCCAGCAGCTTATCGTTCTACTATGGCTACACCTTC. Translation gives CASSLSFYYGYTF. Full variable domain (rest looked up from reference TRBV7-9 and TRBJ1-2): DTGVSQNPRHKITKRGQNVTFRCDPISEHNRLYWYRQTLGQGPEFLTYFQNEAQLEKSRLLSDRFSAERPKGSFSTLEIQRTEQGDSAMYLCASSLSFYYGYTFGSGTRLTVV.

The chain couples TRBV5-5 to TRBJ2-7; D is possibly TRBD2 (5 bases). This CDR3 region has 15 residues. Germline-derived CDR1 and CDR2 are SGHKS and YYEKEE (reference sequence). Trimming cost V 1 base and J 5 bases, with 16 bases left between them. The CDR3 here is CASSLSGLPFDEQYF. As DNA, the CDR3 is TGTGCCAGCAGCTTGTCAGGACTGCCTTTCGACGAGCAGTACTTC.

The chain employs TRBV4-1 and TRBJ1-1; no clear D gene. With 3 bases removed from V and 2 bases from J, the gap between germline ends came to 10 bases. The CDR3 has 14 residues. Per germline, CDR1 MGHRA and CDR2 YSYEKL. In nucleotides, the CDR3 is TGCGCCAGCAGCCAGGCAAAAACCAACACTGAAGCTTTCTTT. The encoded protein is CASSQAKTNTEAFF.